This TCR beta chain derives from a study of OX40 agonist ivuxolimab in advanced cancers. Study summary: Averaging 60 years in age, with a range of 23 to 79, the cohort was approximately 84% male.

Study-level points and caveats: Average numbers of expanded clones were greater in CD8+ T cells than in CD4+. Dosing at 0.1 to 3.0 mg/kg was accompanied by clonal expansion of CD4+ and CD8+ blood T cells by week 6.

Trimming took off 6 bases at V and 0 bases at J, with 9 bases between the two ends. The CDR3 runs to 14 residues. Germline CDR1 is SNHLY and CDR2 is FYNNEI. Comments on this clone: Its antigen is not known.

Here immunoSEQ multiplex PCR was the method, and the copy in TCRdb shows in-frame clones only, minus some. The sample lists about 61,000 clones; roughly 86% were seen once. This clonotype was sampled from an adult with an advanced solid tumor such as melanoma, head and neck, liver or kidney cancer. The sequencing used CD4+ or CD8+ T cells sorted from blood, collected in a trial of the OX40 agonist ivuxolimab. The genes are TRBV2 and TRBJ1-3; D ambiguous. In DNA form, the CDR3 reads TGTGCCAGCAGGAGTGGGTACTCTGGAAACACCATATATTTT. Protein sequence: CASRSGYSGNTIYF.